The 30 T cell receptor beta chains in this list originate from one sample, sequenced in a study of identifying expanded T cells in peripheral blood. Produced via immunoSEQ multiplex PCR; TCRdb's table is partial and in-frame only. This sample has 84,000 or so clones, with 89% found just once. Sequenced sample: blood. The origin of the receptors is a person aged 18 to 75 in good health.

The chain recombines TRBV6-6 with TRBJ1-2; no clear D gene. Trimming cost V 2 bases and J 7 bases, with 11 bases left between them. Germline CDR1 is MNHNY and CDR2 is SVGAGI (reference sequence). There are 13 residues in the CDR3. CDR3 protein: CASSYRDGFGYTF. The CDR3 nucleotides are TGTGCCAGCAGTTACAGGGATGGTTTTGGCTACACCTTC.

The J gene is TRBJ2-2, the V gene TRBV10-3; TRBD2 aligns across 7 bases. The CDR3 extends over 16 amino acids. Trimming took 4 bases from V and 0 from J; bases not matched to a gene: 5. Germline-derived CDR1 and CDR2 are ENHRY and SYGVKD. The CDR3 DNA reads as TGTGCCATCAGTGGGGGGGGAAGCGCGAACACCGGGGAGCTGTTTTTT. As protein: CAISGGGSANTGELFF.

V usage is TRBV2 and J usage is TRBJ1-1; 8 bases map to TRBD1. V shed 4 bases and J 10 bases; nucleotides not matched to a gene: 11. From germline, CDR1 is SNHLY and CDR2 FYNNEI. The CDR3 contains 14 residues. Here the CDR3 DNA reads TGTGCCAGCAGTGGGGGGACAGGACCCCCGAGAGCTTTCTTT. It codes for CASSGGTGPPRAFF.

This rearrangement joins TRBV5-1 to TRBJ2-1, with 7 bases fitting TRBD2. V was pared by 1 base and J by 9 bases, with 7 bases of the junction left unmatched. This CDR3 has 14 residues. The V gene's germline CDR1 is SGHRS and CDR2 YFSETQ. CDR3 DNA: TGCGCCAGCAGCTTGCCTAGCGGAAATAGTGAGCAGTTCTTC. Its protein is CASSLPSGNSEQFF.

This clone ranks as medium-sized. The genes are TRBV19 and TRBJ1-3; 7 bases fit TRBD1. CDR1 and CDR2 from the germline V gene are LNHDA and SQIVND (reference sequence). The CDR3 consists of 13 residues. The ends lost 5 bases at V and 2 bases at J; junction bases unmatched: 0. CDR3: CASSGTAGNTIYF. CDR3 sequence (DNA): TGTGCCAGTAGTGGGACAGCTGGAAACACCATATATTTT.

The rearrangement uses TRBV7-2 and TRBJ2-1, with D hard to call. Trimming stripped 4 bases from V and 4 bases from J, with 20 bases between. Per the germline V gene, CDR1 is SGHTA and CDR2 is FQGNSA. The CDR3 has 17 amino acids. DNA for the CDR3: TGTGCCAGCAGCTCAAGTCGGTTTGAGAAGATGTACAATGAGCAGTTCTTC. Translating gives CASSSSRFEKMYNEQFF.

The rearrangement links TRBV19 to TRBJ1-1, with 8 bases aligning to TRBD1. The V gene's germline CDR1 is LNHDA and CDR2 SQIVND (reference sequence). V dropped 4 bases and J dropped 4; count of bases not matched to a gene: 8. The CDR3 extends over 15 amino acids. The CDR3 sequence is CASSKALQGATEAFF. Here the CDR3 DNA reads TGTGCCAGTAGTAAGGCATTGCAGGGGGCCACTGAAGCTTTCTTT. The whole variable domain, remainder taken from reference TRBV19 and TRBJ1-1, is DGGITQSPKYLFRKEGQNVTLSCEQNLNHDAMYWYRQDPGQGLRLIYYSQIVNDFQKGDIAEGYSVSREKKESFPLTVTSAQKNPTAFYLCASSKALQGATEAFFGQGTRLTVV.

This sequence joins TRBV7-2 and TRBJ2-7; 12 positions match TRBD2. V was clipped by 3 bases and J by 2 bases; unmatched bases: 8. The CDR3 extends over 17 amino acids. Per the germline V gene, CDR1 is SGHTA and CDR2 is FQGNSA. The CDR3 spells CASSLDSASGRAYEQYF. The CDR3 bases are TGTGCCAGCAGCTTGGACTCCGCTAGCGGGAGGGCCTACGAGCAGTACTTC.

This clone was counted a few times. This chain's CDR3 is CASSLTASNYGYTF. The CDR3 DNA is TGTGCCAGCAGCCTGACAGCTTCTAACTATGGCTACACCTTC. The chain carries TRBV2 and TRBJ1-2, with a possible D match to TRBD1 (5 bases). Germline CDR1 is SNHLY and CDR2 is FYNNEI. The CDR3 covers 14 residues. V dropped 6 bases and J dropped 0 bases, with 11 bases sitting between them.

In nucleotides, the CDR3 is TGTGCCAGCTCACCTGCCGGGACTAGCGGGAGGGCCGGCAATGAGCAGTTCTTC. Its protein is CASSPAGTSGRAGNEQFF. The rearrangement links TRBV18 to TRBJ2-1; 16 nucleotides match TRBD2. CDR3 size: 18 residues. Germline loops: CDR1 KGHSH, CDR2 LQKENI. V was clipped by 3 bases and J by 6 bases; unmatched bases: 8.

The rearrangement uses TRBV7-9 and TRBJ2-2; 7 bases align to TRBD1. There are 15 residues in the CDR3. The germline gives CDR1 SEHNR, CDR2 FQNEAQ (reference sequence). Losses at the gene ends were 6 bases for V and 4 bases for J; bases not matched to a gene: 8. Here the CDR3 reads CASSSGGSGTGELFF. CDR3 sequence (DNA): TGTGCCAGCAGTTCAGGGGGATCGGGCACCGGGGAGCTGTTTTTT.

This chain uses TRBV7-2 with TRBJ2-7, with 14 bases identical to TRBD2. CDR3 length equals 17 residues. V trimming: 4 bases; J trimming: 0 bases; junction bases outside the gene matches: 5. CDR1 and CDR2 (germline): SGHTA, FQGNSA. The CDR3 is CASSYRLAGGDSYEQYF. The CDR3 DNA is TGTGCCAGCAGCTATAGACTAGCGGGAGGGGACTCCTACGAGCAGTACTTC. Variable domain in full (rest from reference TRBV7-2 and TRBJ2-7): GAGVSQSPSNKVTEKGKDVELRCDPISGHTALYWYRQSLGQGLEFLIYFQGNSAPDKSGLPSDRFSAERTGGSVSTLTIQRTQQEDSAVYLCASSYRLAGGDSYEQYFGPGTRLTVT.

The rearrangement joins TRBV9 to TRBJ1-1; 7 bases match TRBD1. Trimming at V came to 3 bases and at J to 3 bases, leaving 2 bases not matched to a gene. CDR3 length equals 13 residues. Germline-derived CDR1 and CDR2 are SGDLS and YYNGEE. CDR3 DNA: TGTGCCAGCAGCGAAACAGGGGACACTGAAGCTTTCTTT. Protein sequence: CASSETGDTEAFF. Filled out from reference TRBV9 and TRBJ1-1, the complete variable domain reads DSGVTQTPKHLITATGQRVTLRCSPRSGDLSVYWYQQSLDQGLQFLIQYYNGEERAKGNILERFSAQQFPDLHSELNLSSLELGDSALYFCASSETGDTEAFFGQGTRLTVV.

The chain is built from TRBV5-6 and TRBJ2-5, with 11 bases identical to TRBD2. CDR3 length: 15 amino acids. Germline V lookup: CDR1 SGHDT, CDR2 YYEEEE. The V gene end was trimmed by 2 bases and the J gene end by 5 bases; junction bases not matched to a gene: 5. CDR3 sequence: CASSFSGGAIETQYF. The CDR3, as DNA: TGTGCCAGCAGCTTTAGCGGGGGGGCTATCGAGACCCAGTACTTC.

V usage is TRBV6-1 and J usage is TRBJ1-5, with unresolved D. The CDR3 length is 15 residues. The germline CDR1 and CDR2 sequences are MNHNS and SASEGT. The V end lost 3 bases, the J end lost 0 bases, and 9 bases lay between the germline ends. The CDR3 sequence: CASSDFWDSNQPQHF. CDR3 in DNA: TGTGCCAGCAGTGATTTTTGGGATAGCAATCAGCCCCAGCATTTT.

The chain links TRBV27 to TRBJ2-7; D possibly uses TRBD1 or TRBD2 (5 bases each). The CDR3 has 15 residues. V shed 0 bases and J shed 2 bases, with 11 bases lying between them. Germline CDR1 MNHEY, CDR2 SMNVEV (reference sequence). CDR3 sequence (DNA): TGTGCCAGCAGTTTATCGATACGGGGCGCCTACGAGCAGTACTTC. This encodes CASSLSIRGAYEQYF.

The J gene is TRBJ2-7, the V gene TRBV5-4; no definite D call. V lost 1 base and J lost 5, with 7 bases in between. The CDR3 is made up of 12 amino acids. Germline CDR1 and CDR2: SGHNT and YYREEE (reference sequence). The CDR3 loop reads CASSLLNNEQYF. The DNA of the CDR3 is TGTGCCAGCAGCTTGTTAAACAACGAGCAGTACTTC.

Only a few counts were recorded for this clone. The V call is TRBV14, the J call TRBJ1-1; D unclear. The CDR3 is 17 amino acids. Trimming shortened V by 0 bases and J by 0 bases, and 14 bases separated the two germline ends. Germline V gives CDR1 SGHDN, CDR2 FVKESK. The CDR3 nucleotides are TGTGCCAGCAGCCAAGAAGAGAAAGGTCTGATGAACACTGAAGCTTTCTTT. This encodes CASSQEEKGLMNTEAFF.

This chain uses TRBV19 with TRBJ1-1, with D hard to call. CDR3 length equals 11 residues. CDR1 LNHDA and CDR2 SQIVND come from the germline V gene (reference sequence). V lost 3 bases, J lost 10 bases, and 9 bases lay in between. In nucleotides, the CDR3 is TGTGCCAGTAGTATGTCGCGCCGAGCTTTCTTT. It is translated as CASSMSRRAFF.

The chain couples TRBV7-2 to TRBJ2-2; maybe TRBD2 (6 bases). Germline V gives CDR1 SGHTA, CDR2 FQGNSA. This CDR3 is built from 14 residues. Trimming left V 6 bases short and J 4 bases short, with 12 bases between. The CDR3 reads CASSYQGGTGELFF. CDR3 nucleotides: TGTGCCAGCAGTTACCAGGGAGGCACCGGGGAGCTGTTTTTT.

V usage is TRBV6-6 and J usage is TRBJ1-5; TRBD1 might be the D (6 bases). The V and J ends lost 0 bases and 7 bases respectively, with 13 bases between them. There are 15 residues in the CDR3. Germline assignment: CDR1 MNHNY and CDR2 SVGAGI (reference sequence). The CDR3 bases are TGTGCCAGCAGTTACTCGTCAGGGGCGGGACAGCCCCAGCATTTT. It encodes CASSYSSGAGQPQHF.

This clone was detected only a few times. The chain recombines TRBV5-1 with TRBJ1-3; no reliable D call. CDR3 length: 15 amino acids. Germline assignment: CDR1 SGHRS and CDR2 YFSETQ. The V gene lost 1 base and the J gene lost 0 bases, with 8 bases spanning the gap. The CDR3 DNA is TGCGCCAGCAGCTTGTCCGGTAGCTCTGGAAACACCATATATTTT. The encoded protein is CASSLSGSSGNTIYF. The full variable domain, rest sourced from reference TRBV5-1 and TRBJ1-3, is KAGVTQTPRYLIKTRGQQVTLSCSPISGHRSVSWYQQTPGQGLQFLFEYFSETQRNKGNFPGRFSGRQFSNSRSEMNVSTLELGDSALYLCASSLSGSSGNTIYFGEGSWLTVV.

The CDR3: CASTSRDRPNYGYTF. DNA for the CDR3: TGTGCCAGTACCTCGCGGGACAGGCCAAACTATGGCTACACCTTC. The V and J genes are TRBV19 and TRBJ1-2; TRBD1 aligns across 8 bases. CDR1 LNHDA and CDR2 SQIVND come from the germline V gene (reference sequence). The CDR3 is 15 residues long. J gave up 2 bases and V 7 bases, and 9 bases lay outside the gene matches.

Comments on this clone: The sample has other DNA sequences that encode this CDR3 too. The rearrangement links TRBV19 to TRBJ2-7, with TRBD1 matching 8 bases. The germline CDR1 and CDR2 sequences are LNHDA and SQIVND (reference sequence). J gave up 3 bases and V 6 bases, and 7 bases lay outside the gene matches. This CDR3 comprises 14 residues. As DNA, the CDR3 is TGTGCCAGTAGCATTAGAGGACAGGGCTACGAGCAGTACTTC. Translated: CASSIRGQGYEQYF. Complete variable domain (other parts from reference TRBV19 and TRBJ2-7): DGGITQSPKYLFRKEGQNVTLSCEQNLNHDAMYWYRQDPGQGLRLIYYSQIVNDFQKGDIAEGYSVSREKKESFPLTVTSAQKNPTAFYLCASSIRGQGYEQYFGPGTRLTVT.

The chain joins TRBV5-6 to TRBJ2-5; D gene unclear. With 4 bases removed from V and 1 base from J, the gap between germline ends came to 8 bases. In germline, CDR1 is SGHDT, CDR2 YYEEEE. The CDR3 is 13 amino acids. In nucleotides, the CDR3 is TGTGCCAGCAGCCCGCCCTCCCAAGAGACCCAGTACTTC. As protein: CASSPPSQETQYF.

As DNA, the CDR3 is TGTGCCAGCAGTTACCGAACCCCGGAGCAGTACTTC. It codes for CASSYRTPEQYF. This chain joins TRBV6-5 and TRBJ2-7; D is unresolved. The germline V gene has CDR1 MNHEY and CDR2 SVGAGI. Deletions cut 2 bases from V and 7 bases from J, with 9 bases between. The CDR3 runs to 12 residues.

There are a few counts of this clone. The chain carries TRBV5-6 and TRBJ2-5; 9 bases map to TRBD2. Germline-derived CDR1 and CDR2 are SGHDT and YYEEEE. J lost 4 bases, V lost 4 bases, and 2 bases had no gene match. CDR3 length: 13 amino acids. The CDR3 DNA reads TGTGCCAGCAGCGCGACTAGCGGAGAGACCCAGTACTTC. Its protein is CASSATSGETQYF.

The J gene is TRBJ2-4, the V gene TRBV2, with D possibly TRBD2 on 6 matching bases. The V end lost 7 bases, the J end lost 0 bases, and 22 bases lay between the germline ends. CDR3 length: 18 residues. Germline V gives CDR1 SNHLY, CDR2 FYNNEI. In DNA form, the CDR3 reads TGTGCCAGCACCTCGCCCCAGTTTACGGGACTAGCCAAAAACATTCAGTACTTC. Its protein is CASTSPQFTGLAKNIQYF.

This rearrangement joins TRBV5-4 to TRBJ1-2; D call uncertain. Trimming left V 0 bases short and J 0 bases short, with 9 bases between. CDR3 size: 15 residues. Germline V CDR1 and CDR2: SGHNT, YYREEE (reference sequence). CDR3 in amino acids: CASSLAGGANYGYTF. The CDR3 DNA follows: TGTGCCAGCAGCTTGGCCGGTGGAGCTAACTATGGCTACACCTTC. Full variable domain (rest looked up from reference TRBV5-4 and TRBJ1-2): ETGVTQSPTHLIKTRGQQVTLRCSSQSGHNTVSWYQQALGQGPQFIFQYYREEENGRGNFPPRFSGLQFPNYSSELNVNALELDDSALYLCASSLAGGANYGYTFGSGTRLTVV.

The CDR3 DNA sequence: TGTGCCAGCAGCTTAGTTAGAGCGGAATATGAGCAGTTCTTC. Protein sequence: CASSLVRAEYEQFF. The chain joins TRBV7-2 to TRBJ2-1; possibly TRBD2 for D (5 bases). From germline, CDR1 is SGHTA and CDR2 FQGNSA. With 1 base removed from V and 8 bases from J, the gap between germline ends came to 12 bases. The CDR3 totals 14 residues.